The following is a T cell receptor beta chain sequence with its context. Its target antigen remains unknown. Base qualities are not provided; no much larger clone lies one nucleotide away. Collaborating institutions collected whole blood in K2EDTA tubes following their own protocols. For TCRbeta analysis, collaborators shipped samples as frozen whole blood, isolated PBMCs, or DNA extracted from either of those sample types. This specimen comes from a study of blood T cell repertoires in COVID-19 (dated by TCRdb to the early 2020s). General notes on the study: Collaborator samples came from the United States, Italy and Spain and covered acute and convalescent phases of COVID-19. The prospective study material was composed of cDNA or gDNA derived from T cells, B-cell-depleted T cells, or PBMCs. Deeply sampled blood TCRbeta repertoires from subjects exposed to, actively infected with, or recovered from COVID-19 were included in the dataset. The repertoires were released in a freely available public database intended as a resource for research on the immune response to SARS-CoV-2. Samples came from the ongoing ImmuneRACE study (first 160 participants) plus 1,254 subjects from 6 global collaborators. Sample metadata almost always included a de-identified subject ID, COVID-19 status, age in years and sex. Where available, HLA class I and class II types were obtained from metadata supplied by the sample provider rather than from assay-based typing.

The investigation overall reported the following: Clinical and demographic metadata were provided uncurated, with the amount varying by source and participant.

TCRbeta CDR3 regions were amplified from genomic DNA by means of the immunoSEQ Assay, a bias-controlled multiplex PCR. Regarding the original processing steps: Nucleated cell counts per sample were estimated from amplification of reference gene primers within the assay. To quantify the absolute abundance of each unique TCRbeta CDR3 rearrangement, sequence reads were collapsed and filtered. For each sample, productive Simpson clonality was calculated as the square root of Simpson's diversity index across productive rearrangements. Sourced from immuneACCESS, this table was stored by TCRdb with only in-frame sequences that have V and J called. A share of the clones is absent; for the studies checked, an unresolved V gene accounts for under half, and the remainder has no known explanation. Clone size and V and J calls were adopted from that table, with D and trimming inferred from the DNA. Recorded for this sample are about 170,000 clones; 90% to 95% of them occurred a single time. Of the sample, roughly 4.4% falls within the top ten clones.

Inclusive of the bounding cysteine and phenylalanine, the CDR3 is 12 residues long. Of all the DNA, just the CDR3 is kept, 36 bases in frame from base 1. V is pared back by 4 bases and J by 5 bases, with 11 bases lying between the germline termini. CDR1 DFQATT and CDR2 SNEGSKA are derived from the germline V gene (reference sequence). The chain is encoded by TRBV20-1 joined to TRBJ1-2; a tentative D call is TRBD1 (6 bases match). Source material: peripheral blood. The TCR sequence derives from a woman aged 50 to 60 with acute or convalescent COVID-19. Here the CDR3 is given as CSAIEQGYGYTF. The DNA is TGCAGTGCTATTGAACAGGGTTATGGCTACACCTTC.